This T cell receptor beta chain was captured in a study of blood T cell repertoires in COVID-19. Per germline, CDR1 GTSNPN and CDR2 SVGIG (reference sequence). The CDR3 length is 18 residues. Losses at the gene ends were 0 bases for V and 2 bases for J; bases not matched to a gene: 14. As handled by the study authors: Amplification of reference gene primers was used by the study to estimate nucleated cell counts. Sequenced by immunoSEQ multiplex PCR; TCRdb stores in-frame clones only, minus some. V and J calls and clone size come straight from that table; D and trimming were deduced from the DNA. This repertoire shows 150,000 to 200,000 clones, approximately 92% found once; its top ten account for 0.5% to 0.65%.

The sequencing sample was made of peripheral blood. The TCR sequence derives from a man in his fifties with acute or convalescent COVID-19. J is TRBJ2-5 and V is TRBV30; 8 positions match TRBD2. The CDR3 sequence is CAWSVPWGVAGTQETQYF. The CDR3 DNA reads TGTGCCTGGAGTGTTCCGTGGGGAGTAGCGGGGACTCAAGAGACCCAGTACTTC.